These 6 T cell receptor beta chains originate from one sample sequenced in a study of OX40 agonist ivuxolimab in advanced cancers. Only in-frame clones appear in the TCRdb table, and some are missing; sequencing was by immunoSEQ multiplex PCR. Among some 100,000 clones, 85% to 90% were seen once, and the ten largest hold roughly 0.84%. The sample here was CD4+ or CD8+ T cells sorted from blood, taken in a trial of the OX40 agonist ivuxolimab. The receptors were sampled from an adult with an advanced solid tumor such as melanoma, head and neck, liver or kidney cancer.

This sequence joins TRBV18 and TRBJ2-3, with D possibly being TRBD1 or TRBD2 (5 bases each). Germline assignment: CDR1 KGHSH and CDR2 LQKENI. The CDR3 loop spans 17 amino acids. Trimming removed 3 bases from V and 3 bases from J, with 19 bases in between. The chain's CDR3 is CASSPPSGQGPTDTQYF. The CDR3 DNA reads TGTGCCAGCTCACCTCCATCCGGGCAGGGACCGACAGATACGCAGTATTTT.

The chain couples TRBV7-3 to TRBJ1-1, with 7 bases matching TRBD1. Germline V gene data show CDR1 as SGHTA and CDR2 as FQGTGA. The trim removed 4 bases at V and 3 bases at J, leaving 5 bases unmatched. The CDR3 has 14 amino acids. CDR3 residues: CASSYRGADTEAFF. DNA for the CDR3: TGTGCCAGCAGCTACAGGGGAGCGGACACTGAAGCTTTCTTT.

V gene TRBV11-2 combines with J gene TRBJ2-5; 8 nucleotides match TRBD2. This CDR3 region has 16 residues. Germline loops: CDR1 SGHAT, CDR2 FQNNGV. J gave up 5 bases and V 4 bases, and 12 bases lay outside the gene matches. The CDR3 region is CASSSIRSGGRETQYF. The CDR3 DNA follows: TGTGCCAGCAGCTCGATCAGGAGCGGGGGCCGGGAGACCCAGTACTTC.

The chain couples TRBV6-4 to TRBJ2-3; a possible D gene is TRBD2 (5 bases). Germline V gives CDR1 MRHNA, CDR2 SNTAGT. The CDR3 extends over 15 amino acids. V was pared by 4 bases and J by 2 bases, with 13 bases between. CDR3 protein: CASSVGLGDTDTQYF. The CDR3, as DNA: TGTGCCAGCAGTGTCGGACTGGGAGACACAGATACGCAGTATTTT.

The rearrangement links TRBV4-3 to TRBJ1-3; D is perhaps TRBD1 (6 bases). The CDR3 runs 14 residues. Germline CDR1 is LGHNA and CDR2 is YSLEER. Trimming shortened V by 0 bases and J by 8 bases, and 11 bases separated the two germline ends. The CDR3 sequence is CASSQDREGDTIYF. CDR3 sequence (DNA): TGCGCCAGCAGCCAAGACAGGGAGGGGGACACCATATATTTT.

J is TRBJ1-5 and V is TRBV7-2, with D maybe TRBD1 (5 bases). V shed 3 bases and J shed 6 bases, with 9 bases lying between them. This CDR3 spans 13 amino acids. Germline values: CDR1 SGHTA, CDR2 FQGNSA. The CDR3 DNA is TGTGCCAGCAGCTTCGAGAGGGGTCAGCCCCAGCATTTT. Residues: CASSFERGQPQHF.